A single sample gave rise to the 30 T cell receptor beta chains below, sequenced in a study of monozygotic twins with inflammatory bowel disease. TCRdb reprocessed the 5' RACE reads; each CDR3 protein has one entry and no DNA is given. Its clone listing holds a few hundred thousand distinct CDR3 sequences. The sample was blood. These receptors all come from a human donor with ulcerative colitis or Crohn's disease, or a healthy co-twin of an affected twin (not recorded which).

The CDR3 reads CASSGDQTGLDEQFF. This sequence joins TRBV18 and TRBJ2-1; TCRdb designates TRBD1, a call that cannot be tested without DNA. The CDR3 runs to 15 residues. Looked up from germline, CDR1 is KGHSH and CDR2 is LQKENI.

The rearrangement links TRBV7-9 to TRBJ2-7. This CDR3 is built from 12 residues. Germline V lookup: CDR1 SEHNR, CDR2 FQNEAQ (reference sequence). The CDR3 reads CASSRQLNEQYF.

This chain links TRBV5-1 with TRBJ2-7; no DNA is available, so the TRBD1 call from TCRdb remains unchecked. The CDR3 has 14 amino acids. The germline CDR1 and CDR2 sequences are SGHRS and YFSETQ. CDR3 in amino acids: CASQTTGSTYEQYF.

The chain employs TRBV2 and TRBJ2-3; the TCRdb D gene call, TRBD2, has no DNA to confirm it. The length of the CDR3 is 15 residues. Germline V CDR1 and CDR2: SNHLY, FYNNEI. The chain's CDR3 is CASALGGGRADTQYF.

This chain connects TRBV5-6 to TRBJ2-7. Germline values: CDR1 SGHDT, CDR2 YYEEEE. This CDR3 region has 12 residues. The CDR3 sequence is CASTWGSYEQYF.

V and J are TRBV4-1 and TRBJ1-2; checking the TCRdb D call of TRBD1 is not possible without DNA. Germline assignment: CDR1 MGHRA and CDR2 YSYEKL. This CDR3 region has 14 residues. CDR3 residues: CASSQTGRRYGYTF.

The chain has TRBV7-3 and TRBJ2-1. The CDR3 length is 13 residues. Germline CDR1 SGHTA, CDR2 FQGTGA. CDR3 sequence: CASSFGPTNEQFF.

The chain employs TRBV7-8 and TRBJ1-1. Germline V CDR1 and CDR2: SGHVS, FQNEAQ. The CDR3 totals 14 residues. CDR3 region: CASSLLGANTEAFF.

The chain is built from TRBV7-3 and TRBJ2-3; TCRdb's D call of TRBD1 is untestable without DNA. This CDR3 is built from 15 residues. Germline V gene sequence: CDR1 SGHTA, CDR2 FQGTGA. The CDR3 here is CASSPGRDSTDTQYF.

The rearrangement uses TRBV6-4 and TRBJ1-5; TCRdb reports TRBD1, a call that lacks DNA to check it against. From germline, CDR1 is MRHNA and CDR2 SNTAGT. This CDR3 comprises 15 residues. CDR3: CASSEEGAANQPQHF.

This chain joins TRBV3-1 and TRBJ1-3; the D call from TCRdb, TRBD1, cannot be confirmed without DNA. CDR1 is LGHDT, CDR2 YNNKEL, per germline (reference sequence). The length of the CDR3 is 17 residues. CDR3 residues: CASSKRDSLFSGNTIYF.

The V and J genes are TRBV4-2 and TRBJ2-2; the D gene TCRdb calls, TRBD2, cannot be checked with no DNA. CDR1 is LGHNA and CDR2 is YNFKEQ in the germline V gene. This CDR3 contains 16 residues. This CDR3 reads CASSQGRLASGRELFF.

The gene calls are TRBV5-1 and TRBJ2-1. The CDR3 totals 14 residues. Germline V gene lookup returns CDR1 SGHRS and CDR2 YFSETQ. CDR3 loop: CASTVDSSYNEQFF.

The CDR3 spells CASSYGGPSYNEQFF. The chain couples TRBV6-5 to TRBJ2-1; as DNA is missing, the TRBD1 call by TCRdb cannot be tested. This CDR3 is built from 15 residues. Germline V gives CDR1 MNHEY, CDR2 SVGAGI.

The chain is built from TRBV5-4 and TRBJ1-6. CDR1 is SGHNT and CDR2 is YYREEE in the germline V gene (reference sequence). The CDR3 totals 14 residues. The CDR3 is CASSLDNSNSPLHF.

V usage is TRBV2 and J usage is TRBJ2-5; TCRdb selects TRBD1, and the lack of DNA leaves this call unchecked. This CDR3 spans 15 amino acids. Germline V CDR1 and CDR2: SNHLY, FYNNEI. This CDR3 is CASSERQGWMETQYF. The variable domain in full, with the rest retrieved from reference TRBV2 and TRBJ2-5, is EPEVTQTPSHQVTQMGQEVILRCVPISNHLYFYWYRQILGQKVEFLVSFYNNEISEKSEIFDDQFSVERPDGSNFTLKIRSTKLEDSAMYFCASSERQGWMETQYFGPGTRLLVL.

The V and J genes are TRBV7-2 and TRBJ1-6. CDR1 is SGHTA and CDR2 is FQGNSA in the germline V gene. The CDR3 has 11 residues. CDR3 sequence reads: CASSLSSPLHF.

The gene calls are TRBV7-9 and TRBJ2-5. CDR3 length equals 15 residues. Germline V gene lookup returns CDR1 SEHNR and CDR2 FQNEAQ (reference sequence). CDR3 sequence: CASSLSHILMQTQYF.

The genes are TRBV5-1 and TRBJ1-1; without DNA, the TCRdb call of TRBD1 cannot be checked. This CDR3 region has 16 residues. Germline assignment: CDR1 SGHRS and CDR2 YFSETQ. The CDR3 loop reads CASSWGTGGMNTEVFF.

The genes are TRBV29-1 and TRBJ1-1; TCRdb picks TRBD1, but there is no DNA to check that call. The CDR3 contains 13 residues. Per the germline V gene, CDR1 is SQVTM and CDR2 is ANQGSEA. The CDR3 reads CSVAQGTNTEAFF.

V usage is TRBV29-1 and J usage is TRBJ2-5; the D gene TCRdb calls, TRBD1, cannot be checked with no DNA. CDR1 and CDR2 from the germline V gene are SQVTM and ANQGSEA. This CDR3 comprises 17 residues. The CDR3 protein is CSVARGQGALLQETQYF.

This chain links TRBV7-9 with TRBJ1-2. The V gene's germline CDR1 is SEHNR and CDR2 FQNEAQ (reference sequence). The length of the CDR3 is 15 residues. The CDR3 here is CASSQSGNSNYGYTF.

This chain uses TRBV12-3 or TRBV12-4 with TRBJ2-1. This CDR3 comprises 14 residues. This chain's CDR3 is CASSFGLTYNEQFF.

This chain links TRBV10-3 with TRBJ1-2; TCRdb reports TRBD1, a call that lacks DNA to check it against. The CDR3 covers 13 residues. Germline-derived CDR1 and CDR2 are ENHRY and SYGVKD. CDR3: CAISAGYNYGYTF.

The chain has TRBV5-5 and TRBJ1-2; TCRdb's D call of TRBD1 is untestable without DNA. The CDR3 length is 15 residues. Germline V gives CDR1 SGHKS, CDR2 YYEKEE (reference sequence). The CDR3 loop is CASSLRPMGPYGYTF.

The genes are TRBV5-6 and TRBJ1-6; the TCRdb D gene call, TRBD1, has no DNA to confirm it. The CDR3 is made up of 12 amino acids. Germline V gene sequence: CDR1 SGHDT, CDR2 YYEEEE. The CDR3 reads CASSFAGSGVHF.

This rearrangement joins TRBV29-1 to TRBJ1-2; no DNA is available, so the TRBD1 call from TCRdb remains unchecked. The CDR3 extends over 13 amino acids. The germline CDR1 and CDR2 sequences are SQVTM and ANQGSEA. Here the CDR3 reads CSVVSGTSYGYTF.

V gene TRBV4-2 combines with J gene TRBJ1-1. The CDR3 contains 16 residues. Germline V lookup: CDR1 LGHNA, CDR2 YNFKEQ. CDR3 sequence reads: CASSQDSAAMNTEAFF.

The chain joins TRBV12-3 or TRBV12-4 to TRBJ1-2; checking the TCRdb D call of TRBD1 is not possible without DNA. The CDR3 has 12 amino acids. The CDR3 protein is CASTRDLRGYTF.

CDR3 in amino acids: CASSLDRFETQYF. The chain combines TRBV6-6 with TRBJ2-5; checking the TCRdb D call of TRBD1 is not possible without DNA. The germline V gene encodes CDR1 MNHNY and CDR2 SVGAGI (reference sequence). CDR3 length: 13 amino acids.